The clone carrying this T cell receptor (beta chain) was seen more than once but under ten times. Its antigen is currently unknown. The data are from a study of early T cells in non-severe SARS-CoV-2 infection. Study summary: Chains were not paired, and sequencing was done on bulk RNA from unsorted whole blood.

General observations from the study: VDJdb matching favored anti-spike CD8 responses, missing private and CD4 specificities.

The protocol attached unique molecular identifiers to individual cDNA molecules. TCRdb re-analysed the 5' RACE reads in MiXCR, keeping a single row per CDR3 protein. The sample holds approximately 56,000 distinct CDR3 sequences, roughly 16% seen once. The source of this sequence is an adult who was a healthcare worker with PCR-confirmed SARS-CoV-2 infection or an uninfected control (not recorded which). Material: whole blood, obtained at baseline.

CDR3 in amino acids: CASSLPEGGKETQYF. The CDR3 bases are TGTGCCAGCAGTTTACCCGAGGGAGGGAAAGAGACCCAGTACTTC. The chain recombines TRBV28 with TRBJ2-5; the match to TRBD2 covers 7 bases. The germline gives CDR1 MDHEN, CDR2 SYDVKM. With 2 bases clipped from V and 3 bases from J, the junction kept 6 bases outside the gene matches. The CDR3 has 15 amino acids.